The TCR beta chain described here comes from a study of persistence of HIV-infected CD4 T cells. Study-wide context: Donors had been on suppressive ART for a median of around eight years. Multiple blood draws of up to roughly 200 mL, except two donors with single leukapheresis.

This was the immunoSEQ version 4 assay in survey mode. Genomic DNA was diluted to roughly 9.4 ng/uL, up to 1 ug per sample. TCRdb keeps only in-frame clones here, not all; method: immunoSEQ multiplex PCR. The sample holds around 13,000 clones, less than 75% seen once. A word on this clone: Antigen: not known.

The stimulus was lysate of CMV-infected fibroblasts, roughly 10 ug/mL. Responding CD4+ T cells were sorted by upregulation of both CD40 ligand and CD69. An 18-hour stimulation of CD8-depleted PBMCs used anti-CD28/CD49d costimulation, CD40-blocking antibody and enfuvirtide. The V end was cut by 3 bases, the J end by 0 bases, with 15 bases between. Germline assignment: CDR1 SGHRS and CDR2 YFSETQ. The CDR3 loop spans 16 amino acids. The chain is built from TRBV5-1 and TRBJ1-1, with D possibly matching TRBD1 (5 bases). The sequencing here drew on CD4+ T cells sorted from PBMCs after approximately 18-hour stimulation, taken from a patient who received antiretroviral therapy. The receptor comes from an adult man with HIV who was CMV-seropositive. CDR3 region: CASSSGGTKMNTEAFF. The CDR3 nucleotides are TGCGCCAGCAGCTCAGGTGGGACGAAGATGAACACTGAAGCTTTCTTT.